This record covers a single TCR beta chain. What it binds is not known. These data come from a study of regulatory T cells in long-lasting Graves disease. Study-level results: What was studied was peripheral blood only, and not thyroid tissue.

Documented time point: newly diagnosed GD, antithyroid drugs for less than 3 months. Preparation of the TCR library used RNA extracted from PBMCs. For TCR beta, libraries came from iRepertoire HTBI primers and Arm-PCR of CDR3 regions. TCRdb itself ran the multiplex PCR reads through MiXCR, one entry per CDR3 protein. Of about 530,000 distinct CDR3 sequences detected, about 16% appear once; the ten largest clones hold just under 25%. This CDR3 is built from 18 residues. CDR1 and CDR2 from the germline V gene are LGHNA and YNFKEQ. Trimming removed 0 bases from V and 3 bases from J, with 19 bases in between. The same sample was also studied in work on T cells in Graves' hyperthyroidism and ophthalmopathy.

The clonotype comes from a woman aged 35-65 years with Graves disease. The sequencing here drew on peripheral blood mononuclear cells (PBMCs), taken at new diagnosis, from a patient treated with antithyroid drugs. The rearrangement joins TRBV4-2 to TRBJ2-3; no definite D call. CDR3 DNA sequence: TGTGCCAGCAGCCAAGATCCGGTTGATGAGTCTTGGACAGATACGCAGTATTTT. It is translated as CASSQDPVDESWTDTQYF.